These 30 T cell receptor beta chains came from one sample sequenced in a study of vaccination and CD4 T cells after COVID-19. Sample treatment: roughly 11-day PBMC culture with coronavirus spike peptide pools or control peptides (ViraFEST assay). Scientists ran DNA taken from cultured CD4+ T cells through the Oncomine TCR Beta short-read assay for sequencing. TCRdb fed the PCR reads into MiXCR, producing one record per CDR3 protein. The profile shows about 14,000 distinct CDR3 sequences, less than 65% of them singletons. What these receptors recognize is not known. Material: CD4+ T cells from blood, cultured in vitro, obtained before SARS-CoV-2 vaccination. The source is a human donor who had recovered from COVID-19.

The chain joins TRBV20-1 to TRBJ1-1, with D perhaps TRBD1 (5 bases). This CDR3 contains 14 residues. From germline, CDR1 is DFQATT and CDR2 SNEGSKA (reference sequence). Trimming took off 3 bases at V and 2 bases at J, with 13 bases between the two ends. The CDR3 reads CSARGITGNTEAFF. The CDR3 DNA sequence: TGCAGTGCTAGGGGGATTACAGGAAACACTGAAGCTTTCTTT.

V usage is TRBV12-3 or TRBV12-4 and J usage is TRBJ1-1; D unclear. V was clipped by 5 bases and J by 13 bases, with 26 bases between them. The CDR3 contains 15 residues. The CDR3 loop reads CASSLLDGSGSSGFF. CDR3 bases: TGTGCCAGCAGTCTCCTTGACGGGTCGGGGTCTTCTGGTTTCTTT.

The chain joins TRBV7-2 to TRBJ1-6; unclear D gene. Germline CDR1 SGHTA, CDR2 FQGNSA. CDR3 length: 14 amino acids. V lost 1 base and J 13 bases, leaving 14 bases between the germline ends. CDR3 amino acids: CASSLVPEQSPLHF. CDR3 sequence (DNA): TGTGCCAGCAGCTTAGTCCCCGAGCAGTCTCCCCTCCACTTT.

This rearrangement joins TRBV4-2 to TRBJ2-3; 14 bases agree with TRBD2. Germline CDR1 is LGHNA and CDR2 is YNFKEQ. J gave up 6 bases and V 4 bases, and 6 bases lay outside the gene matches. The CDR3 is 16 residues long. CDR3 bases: TGTGCCAGCAGCCCAGGGACTAGCGGGAGTGGCGATACGCAGTATTTT. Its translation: CASSPGTSGSGDTQYF.

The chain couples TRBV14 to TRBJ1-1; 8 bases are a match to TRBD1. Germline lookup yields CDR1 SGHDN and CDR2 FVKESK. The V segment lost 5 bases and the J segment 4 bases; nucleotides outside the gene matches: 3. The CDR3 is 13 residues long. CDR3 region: CASSTDRVTEAFF. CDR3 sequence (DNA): TGTGCCAGCAGCACGGACAGGGTCACTGAAGCTTTCTTT.

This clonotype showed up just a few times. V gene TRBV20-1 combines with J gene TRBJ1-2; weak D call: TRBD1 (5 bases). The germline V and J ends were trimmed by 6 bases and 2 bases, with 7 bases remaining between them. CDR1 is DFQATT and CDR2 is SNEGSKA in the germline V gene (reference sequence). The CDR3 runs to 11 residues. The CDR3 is CSAPGNYGYTF. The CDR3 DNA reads TGCAGTGCGCCAGGGAACTATGGCTACACCTTC.

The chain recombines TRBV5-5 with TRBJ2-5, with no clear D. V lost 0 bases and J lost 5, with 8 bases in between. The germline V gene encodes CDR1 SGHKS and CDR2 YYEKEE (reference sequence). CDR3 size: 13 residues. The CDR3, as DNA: TGTGCCAGCAGCTTGGCCGGGCTTGAGACCCAGTACTTC. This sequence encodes CASSLAGLETQYF.

The CDR3 DNA is TGTGCCAGCAGCTCCACTAGCGGGCGGATCCCGGGGTACCAAGAGACCCAGTACTTC. Protein product: CASSSTSGRIPGYQETQYF. The chain combines TRBV7-6 with TRBJ2-5; 9 bases map to TRBD2. The CDR3 extends over 19 amino acids. Germline assignment: CDR1 SGHVS and CDR2 FNYEAQ. J lost 0 bases, V lost 4 bases, and 15 bases had no gene match.

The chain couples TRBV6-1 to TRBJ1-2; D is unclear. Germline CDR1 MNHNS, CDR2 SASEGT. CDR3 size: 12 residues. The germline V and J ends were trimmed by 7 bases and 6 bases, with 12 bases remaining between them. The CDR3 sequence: CASNARPDGYTF. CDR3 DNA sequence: TGTGCCAGCAACGCCAGGCCTGATGGCTACACCTTC.

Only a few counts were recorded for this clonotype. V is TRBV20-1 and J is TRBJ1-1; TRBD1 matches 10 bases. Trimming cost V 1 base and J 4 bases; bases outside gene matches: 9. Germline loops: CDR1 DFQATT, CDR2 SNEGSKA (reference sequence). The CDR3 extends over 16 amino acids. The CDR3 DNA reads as TGCAGTGCTAGAGGCCAGGGGGACAGGGGACGCACTGAAGCTTTCTTT. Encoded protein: CSARGQGDRGRTEAFF.

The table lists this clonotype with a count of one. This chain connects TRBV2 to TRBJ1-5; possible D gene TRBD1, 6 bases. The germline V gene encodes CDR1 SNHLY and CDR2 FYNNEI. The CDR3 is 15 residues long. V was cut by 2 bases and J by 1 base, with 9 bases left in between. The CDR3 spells CASSESRGSNQPQHF. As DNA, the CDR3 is TGTGCCAGCAGTGAAAGCAGGGGAAGCAATCAGCCCCAGCATTTT.

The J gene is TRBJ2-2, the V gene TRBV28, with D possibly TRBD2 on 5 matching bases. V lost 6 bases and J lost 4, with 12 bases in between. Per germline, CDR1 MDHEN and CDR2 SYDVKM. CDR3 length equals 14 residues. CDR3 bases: TGTGCCAGCAGCCTCCACGGAGGCACCGGGGAGCTGTTTTTT. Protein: CASSLHGGTGELFF.

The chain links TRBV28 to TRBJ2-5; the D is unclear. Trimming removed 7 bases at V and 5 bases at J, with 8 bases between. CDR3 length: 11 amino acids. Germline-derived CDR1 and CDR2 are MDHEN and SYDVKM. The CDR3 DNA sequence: TGTGCCAGCACCTCATTTGAGACCCAGTACTTC. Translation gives CASTSFETQYF.

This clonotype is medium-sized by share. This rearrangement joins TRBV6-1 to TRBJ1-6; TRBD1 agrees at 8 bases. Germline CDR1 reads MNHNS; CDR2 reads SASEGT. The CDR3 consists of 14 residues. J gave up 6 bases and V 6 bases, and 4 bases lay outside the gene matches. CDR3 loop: CASRKGQGNSPLHF. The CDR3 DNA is TGTGCCAGCAGAAAAGGACAGGGTAATTCACCCCTCCACTTT.

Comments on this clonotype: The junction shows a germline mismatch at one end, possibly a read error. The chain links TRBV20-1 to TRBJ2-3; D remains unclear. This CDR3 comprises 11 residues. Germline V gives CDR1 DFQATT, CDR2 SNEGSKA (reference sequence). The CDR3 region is CSARATDTRYF. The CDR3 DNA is TGCAGTGCTAGGGCTACAGATACGCGGTATTTT.

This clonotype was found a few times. The CDR3 nucleotides read TGCAGTGCTTCCGGGACAGACCAAGAGACCCAGTACTTC. This translates into CSASGTDQETQYF. The J gene is TRBJ2-5, the V gene TRBV20-1; 7 bases map to TRBD1. CDR3 length: 13 amino acids. Germline values: CDR1 DFQATT, CDR2 SNEGSKA (reference sequence). V dropped 5 bases and J dropped 0; count of bases not matched to a gene: 3.

The CDR3 here is CASRLVGCRADTQYF. In DNA, the CDR3 is TGTGCAAGTCGCTTAGTAGGTTGCCGGGCAGATACGCAGTATTTT. V usage is TRBV12-2 and J usage is TRBJ2-3; the table gives TRBD1 as D, unverified against the DNA. TRBV12-2 is noted as a pseudogene. The CDR3 runs to 15 residues.

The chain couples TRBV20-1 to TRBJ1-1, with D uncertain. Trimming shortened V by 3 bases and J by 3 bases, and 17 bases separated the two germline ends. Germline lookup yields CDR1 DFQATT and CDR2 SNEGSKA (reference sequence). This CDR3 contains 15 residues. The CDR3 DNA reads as TGCAGTGCTAGGGGCCCGTGGCAGGCCTACACTGAAGCTTTCTTT. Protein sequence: CSARGPWQAYTEAFF.

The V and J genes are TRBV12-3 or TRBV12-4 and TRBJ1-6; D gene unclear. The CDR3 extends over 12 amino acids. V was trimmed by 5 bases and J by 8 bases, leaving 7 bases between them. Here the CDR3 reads CASSHGHSPLHF. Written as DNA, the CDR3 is TGTGCCAGCAGTCACGGCCATTCACCCCTCCACTTT.

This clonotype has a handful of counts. In DNA, the CDR3 is TGTGCCACCAGTGATTTCCACAGGTTAGCCTACGAGCAGTACTTC. This encodes CATSDFHRLAYEQYF. The chain combines TRBV24-1 with TRBJ2-7; possible D gene TRBD1, 5 bases. The CDR3 runs to 15 residues. Germline lookup yields CDR1 KGHDR and CDR2 SFDVKD. V was pared by 1 base and J by 2 bases, with 11 bases between.

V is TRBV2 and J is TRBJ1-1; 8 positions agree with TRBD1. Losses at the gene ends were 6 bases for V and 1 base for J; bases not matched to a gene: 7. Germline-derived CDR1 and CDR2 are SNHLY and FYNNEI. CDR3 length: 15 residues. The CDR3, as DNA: TGTGCCAGCAGGATTTGGACAGGGTCGAACACTGAAGCTTTCTTT. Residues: CASRIWTGSNTEAFF.

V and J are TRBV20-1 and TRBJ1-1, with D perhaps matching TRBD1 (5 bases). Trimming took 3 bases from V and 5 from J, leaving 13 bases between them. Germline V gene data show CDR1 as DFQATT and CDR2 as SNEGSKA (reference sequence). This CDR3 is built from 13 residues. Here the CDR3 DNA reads TGCAGTGCTAGTCTGACAGAATTTACTGAAGCTTTCTTT. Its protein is CSASLTEFTEAFF.

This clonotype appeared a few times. CDR3 sequence (DNA): TGCAGTGCTCCACAGAATAGCAATCAGCCCCAGCATTTT. Its protein is CSAPQNSNQPQHF. The chain joins TRBV20-1 to TRBJ1-5; D ambiguous. This CDR3 is built from 13 residues. Germline V gene data show CDR1 as DFQATT and CDR2 as SNEGSKA (reference sequence). Trimming removed 5 bases at V and 0 bases at J, with 8 bases between.

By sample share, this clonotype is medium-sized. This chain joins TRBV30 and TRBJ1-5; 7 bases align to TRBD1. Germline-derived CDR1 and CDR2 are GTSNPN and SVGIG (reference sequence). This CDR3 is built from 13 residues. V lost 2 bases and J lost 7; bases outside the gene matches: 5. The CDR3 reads CAWSPGGRQPQHF. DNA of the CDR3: TGTGCCTGGAGTCCAGGGGGTAGACAGCCCCAGCATTTT.

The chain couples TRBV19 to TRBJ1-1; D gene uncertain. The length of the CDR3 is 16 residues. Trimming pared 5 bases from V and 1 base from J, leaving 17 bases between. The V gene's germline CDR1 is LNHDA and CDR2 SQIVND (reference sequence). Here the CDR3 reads CASSATSIQRNTEAFF. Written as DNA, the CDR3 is TGTGCCAGTAGTGCAACTTCGATACAGAGGAACACTGAAGCTTTCTTT.

The CDR3 region is CASSPGDRGVHGYTF. In DNA form, the CDR3 reads TGTGCCAGCAGTCCCGGGGACAGGGGTGTTCATGGCTACACCTTC. The chain is built from TRBV6-1 and TRBJ1-2, with TRBD1 matching 10 bases. J lost 6 bases, V lost 5 bases, and 9 bases had no gene match. CDR3 length equals 15 residues. Germline-derived CDR1 and CDR2 are MNHNS and SASEGT.

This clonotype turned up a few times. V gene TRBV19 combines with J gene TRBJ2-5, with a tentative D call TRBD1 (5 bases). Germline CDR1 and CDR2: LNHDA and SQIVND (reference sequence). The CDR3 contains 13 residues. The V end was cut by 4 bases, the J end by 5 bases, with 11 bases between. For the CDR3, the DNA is TGTGCCAGTAGTACAGGGATTGGGGAGACCCAGTACTTC. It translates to CASSTGIGETQYF.

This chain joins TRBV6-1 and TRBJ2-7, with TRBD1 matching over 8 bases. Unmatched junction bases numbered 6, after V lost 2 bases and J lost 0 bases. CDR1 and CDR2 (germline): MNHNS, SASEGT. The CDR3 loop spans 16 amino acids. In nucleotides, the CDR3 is TGTGCCAGCAGTGAAAACATCGGACAGGGCTCCTACGAGCAGTACTTC. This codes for CASSENIGQGSYEQYF.

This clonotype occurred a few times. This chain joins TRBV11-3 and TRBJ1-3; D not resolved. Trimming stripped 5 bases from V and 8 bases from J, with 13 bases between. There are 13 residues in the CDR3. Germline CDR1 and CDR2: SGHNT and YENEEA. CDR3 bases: TGTGCCAGCAGCGTCACAGCTATTGACACCATATATTTT. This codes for CASSVTAIDTIYF.

The CDR3 loop reads CASSPSSYEQYF. The CDR3 region has the DNA TGTGCCAGCAGCCCAAGCTCCTACGAGCAGTACTTC. The chain uses TRBV7-2 and TRBJ2-7; unclear D gene. Trimming shortened V by 5 bases and J by 0 bases, and 5 bases separated the two germline ends. CDR3 length: 12 residues. Germline V gene lookup returns CDR1 SGHTA and CDR2 FQGNSA.